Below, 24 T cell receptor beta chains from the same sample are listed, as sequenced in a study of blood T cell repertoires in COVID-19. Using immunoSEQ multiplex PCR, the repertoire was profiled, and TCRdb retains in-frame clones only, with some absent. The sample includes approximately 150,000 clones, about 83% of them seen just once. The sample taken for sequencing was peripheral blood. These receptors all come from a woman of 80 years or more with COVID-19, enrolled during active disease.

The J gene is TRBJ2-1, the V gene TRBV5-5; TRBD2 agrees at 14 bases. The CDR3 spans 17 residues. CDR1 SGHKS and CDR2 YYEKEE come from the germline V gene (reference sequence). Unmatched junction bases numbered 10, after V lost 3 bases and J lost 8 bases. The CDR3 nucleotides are TGTGCCAGCAGCTGGGGGACTAGCGGGGGCCTCGTGCATGAGCAGTTCTTC. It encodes CASSWGTSGGLVHEQFF.

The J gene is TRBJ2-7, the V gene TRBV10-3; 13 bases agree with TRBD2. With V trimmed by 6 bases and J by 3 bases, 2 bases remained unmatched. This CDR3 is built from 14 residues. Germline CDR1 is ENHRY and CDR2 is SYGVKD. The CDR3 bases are TGTGCCATCAGCGGACTAGCGGGAGTCTACGAGCAGTACTTC. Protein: CAISGLAGVYEQYF.

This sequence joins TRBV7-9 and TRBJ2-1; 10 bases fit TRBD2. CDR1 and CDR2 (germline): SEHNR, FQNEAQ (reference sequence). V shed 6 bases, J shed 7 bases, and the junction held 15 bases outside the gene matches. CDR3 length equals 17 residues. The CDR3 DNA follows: TGTGCCAGCAGGCCCCTAAGAGCTAGCGGGAGTGGAAATGAGCAGTTCTTC. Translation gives CASRPLRASGSGNEQFF.

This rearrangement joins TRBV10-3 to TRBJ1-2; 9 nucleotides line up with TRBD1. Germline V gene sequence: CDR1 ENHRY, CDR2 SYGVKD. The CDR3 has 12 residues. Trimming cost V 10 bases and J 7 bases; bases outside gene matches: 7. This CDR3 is CATAEQGAGYTF. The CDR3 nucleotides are TGTGCCACGGCAGAACAGGGGGCTGGCTACACCTTC.

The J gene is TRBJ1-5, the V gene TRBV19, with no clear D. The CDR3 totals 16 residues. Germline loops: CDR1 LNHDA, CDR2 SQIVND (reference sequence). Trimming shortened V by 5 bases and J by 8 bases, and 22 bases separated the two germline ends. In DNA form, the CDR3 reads TGTGCCAGTAGTCCCGAGGTAGGCGGGGTTTGGAAGCCCCAGCATTTT. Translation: CASSPEVGGVWKPQHF.

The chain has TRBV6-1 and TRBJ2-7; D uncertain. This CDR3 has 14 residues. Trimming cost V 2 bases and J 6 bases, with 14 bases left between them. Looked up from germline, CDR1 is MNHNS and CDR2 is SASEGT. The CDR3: CASSEMSRIFEQYF. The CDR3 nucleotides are TGTGCCAGCAGTGAAATGTCGCGGATTTTCGAGCAGTACTTC.

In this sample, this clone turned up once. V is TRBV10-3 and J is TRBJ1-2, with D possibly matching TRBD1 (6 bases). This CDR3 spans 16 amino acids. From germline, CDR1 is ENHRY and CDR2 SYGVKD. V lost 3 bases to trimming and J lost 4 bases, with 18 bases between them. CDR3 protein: CAISDRGGEMGYGYTF. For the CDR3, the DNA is TGTGCCATCAGTGATCGAGGGGGGGAGATGGGCTATGGCTACACCTTC.

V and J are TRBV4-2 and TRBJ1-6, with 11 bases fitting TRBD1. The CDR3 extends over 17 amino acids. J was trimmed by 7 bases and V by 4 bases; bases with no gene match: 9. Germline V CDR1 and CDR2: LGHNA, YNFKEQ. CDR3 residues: CASSPSWGQGVNSPLHF. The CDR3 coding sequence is TGTGCCAGCAGCCCGTCATGGGGACAGGGGGTAAATTCACCCCTCCACTTT.

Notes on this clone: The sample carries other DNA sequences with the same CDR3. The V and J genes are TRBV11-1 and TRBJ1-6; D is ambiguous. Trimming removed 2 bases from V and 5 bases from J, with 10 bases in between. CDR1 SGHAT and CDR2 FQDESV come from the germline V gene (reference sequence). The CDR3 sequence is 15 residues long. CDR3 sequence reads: CASSLSRSDNSPLHF. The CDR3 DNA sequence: TGTGCCAGCAGCTTATCCCGGAGCGATAATTCACCCCTCCACTTT.

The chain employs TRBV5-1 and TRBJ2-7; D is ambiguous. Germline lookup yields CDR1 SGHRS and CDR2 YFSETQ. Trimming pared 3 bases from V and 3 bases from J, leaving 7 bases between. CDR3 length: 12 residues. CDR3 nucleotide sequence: TGCGCCAGCAGCTCCACAAACTACGAGCAGTACTTC. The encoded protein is CASSSTNYEQYF.

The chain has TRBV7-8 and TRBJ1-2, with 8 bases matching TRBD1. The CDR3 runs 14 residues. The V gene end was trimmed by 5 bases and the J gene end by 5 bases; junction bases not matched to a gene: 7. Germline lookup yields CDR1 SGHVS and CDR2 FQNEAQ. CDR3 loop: CASSPGQVVYGYTF. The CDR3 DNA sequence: TGTGCCAGCAGCCCGGGACAGGTTGTATATGGCTACACCTTC. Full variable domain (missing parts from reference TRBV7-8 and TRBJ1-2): GAGVSQSPRYKVAKRGQDVALRCDPISGHVSLFWYQQALGQGPEFLTYFQNEAQLDKSGLPSDRFFAERPEGSVSTLKIQRTQQEDSAVYLCASSPGQVVYGYTFGSGTRLTVV.

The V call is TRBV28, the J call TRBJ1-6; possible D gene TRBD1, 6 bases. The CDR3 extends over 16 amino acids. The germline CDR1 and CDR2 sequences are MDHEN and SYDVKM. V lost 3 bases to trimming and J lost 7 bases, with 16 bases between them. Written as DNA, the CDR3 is TGTGCCAGCAGTTTGGTTAGGGGGATCGGAAATTCACCCCTCCACTTT. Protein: CASSLVRGIGNSPLHF.

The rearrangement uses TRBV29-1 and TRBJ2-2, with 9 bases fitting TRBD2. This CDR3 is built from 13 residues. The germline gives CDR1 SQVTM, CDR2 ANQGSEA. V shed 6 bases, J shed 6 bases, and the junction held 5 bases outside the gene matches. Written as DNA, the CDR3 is TGCAGCGTCCCGATAGCGGGAGCCGGGGAGCTGTTTTTT. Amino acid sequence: CSVPIAGAGELFF.

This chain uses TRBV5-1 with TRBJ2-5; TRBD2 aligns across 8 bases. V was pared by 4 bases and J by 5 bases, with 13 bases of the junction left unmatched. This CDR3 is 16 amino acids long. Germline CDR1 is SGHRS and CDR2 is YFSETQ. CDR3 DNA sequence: TGCGCCAGCAGCCTGAGCGGGAGTGGTGCTGAGGAGACCCAGTACTTC. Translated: CASSLSGSGAEETQYF.

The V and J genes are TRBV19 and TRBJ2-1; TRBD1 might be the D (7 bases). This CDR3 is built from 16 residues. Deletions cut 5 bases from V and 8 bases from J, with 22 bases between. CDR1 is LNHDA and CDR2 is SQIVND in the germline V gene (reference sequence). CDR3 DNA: TGTGCCAGTAGTGTACAGGGGTGGAGGGGGATGCATGAGCAGTTCTTC. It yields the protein CASSVQGWRGMHEQFF. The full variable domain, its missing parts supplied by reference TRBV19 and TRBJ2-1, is DGGITQSPKYLFRKEGQNVTLSCEQNLNHDAMYWYRQDPGQGLRLIYYSQIVNDFQKGDIAEGYSVSREKKESFPLTVTSAQKNPTAFYLCASSVQGWRGMHEQFFGPGTRLTVL.

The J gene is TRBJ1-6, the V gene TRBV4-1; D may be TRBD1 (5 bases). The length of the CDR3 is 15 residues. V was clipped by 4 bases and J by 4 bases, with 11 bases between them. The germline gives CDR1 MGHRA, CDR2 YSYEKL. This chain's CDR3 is CASSLQTEYNSPLHF. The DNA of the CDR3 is TGCGCCAGCAGCCTCCAGACAGAGTATAATTCACCCCTCCACTTT.

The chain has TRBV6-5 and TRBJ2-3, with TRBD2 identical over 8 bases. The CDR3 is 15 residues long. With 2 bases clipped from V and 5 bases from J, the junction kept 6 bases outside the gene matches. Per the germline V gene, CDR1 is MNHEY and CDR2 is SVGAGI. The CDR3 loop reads CASSYTSGGVDTQYF. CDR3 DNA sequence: TGTGCCAGCAGTTACACTAGCGGCGGGGTAGATACGCAGTATTTT.

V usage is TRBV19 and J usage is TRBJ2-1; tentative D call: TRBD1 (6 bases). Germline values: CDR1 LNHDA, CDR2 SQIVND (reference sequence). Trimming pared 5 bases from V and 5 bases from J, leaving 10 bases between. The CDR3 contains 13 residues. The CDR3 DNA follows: TGTGCCAGTAGTCGACAGGTTAACAATGAGCAGTTCTTC. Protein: CASSRQVNNEQFF.

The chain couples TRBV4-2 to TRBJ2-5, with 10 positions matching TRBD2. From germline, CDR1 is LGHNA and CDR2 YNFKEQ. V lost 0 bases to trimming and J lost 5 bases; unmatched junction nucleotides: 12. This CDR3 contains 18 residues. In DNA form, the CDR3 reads TGTGCCAGCAGCCAAGAGGGTGCGGGTAGCGGGGGGCCCGAGACCCAGTACTTC. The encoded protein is CASSQEGAGSGGPETQYF.

CDR3 residues: CASRGRGAANYGYTF. CDR3 coding DNA: TGTGCCAGCAGGGGCAGGGGGGCAGCTAACTATGGCTACACCTTC. The chain uses TRBV27 and TRBJ1-2, with 7 bases aligning to TRBD1. This CDR3 is 15 amino acids long. From germline, CDR1 is MNHEY and CDR2 SMNVEV (reference sequence). V dropped 6 bases and J dropped 0; count of bases not matched to a gene: 7.

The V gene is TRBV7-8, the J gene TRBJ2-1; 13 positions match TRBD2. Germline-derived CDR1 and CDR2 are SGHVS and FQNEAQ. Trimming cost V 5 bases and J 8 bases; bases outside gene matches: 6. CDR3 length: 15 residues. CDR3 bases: TGTGCCAGCAGCCACGGACTAGCGGGAGCGGATGAGCAGTTCTTC. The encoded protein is CASSHGLAGADEQFF.

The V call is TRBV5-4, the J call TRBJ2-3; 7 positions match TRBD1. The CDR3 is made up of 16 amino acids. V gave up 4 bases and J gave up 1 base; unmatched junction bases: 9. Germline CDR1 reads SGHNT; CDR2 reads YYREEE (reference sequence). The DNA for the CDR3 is TGTGCCAGCAGCCTAAAGACAGGGCGCCGCACAGATACGCAGTATTTT. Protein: CASSLKTGRRTDTQYF.

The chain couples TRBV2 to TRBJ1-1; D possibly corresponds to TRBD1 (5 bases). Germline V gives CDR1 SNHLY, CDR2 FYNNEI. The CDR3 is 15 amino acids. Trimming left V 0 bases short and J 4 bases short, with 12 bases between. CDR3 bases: TGTGCCAGCAGTGAAGCTAAGGGGTGGTTCACTGAAGCTTTCTTT. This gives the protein CASSEAKGWFTEAFF.

The CDR3 is CASSLGLAIHEQFF. In DNA, the CDR3 is TGTGCCAGCAGCTTGGGACTAGCGATCCATGAGCAGTTCTTC. This chain connects TRBV7-2 to TRBJ2-1; 10 nucleotides agree with TRBD2. CDR3 size: 14 residues. The germline V gene has CDR1 SGHTA and CDR2 FQGNSA. Trimming took 3 bases from V and 8 from J; bases not matched to a gene: 4.